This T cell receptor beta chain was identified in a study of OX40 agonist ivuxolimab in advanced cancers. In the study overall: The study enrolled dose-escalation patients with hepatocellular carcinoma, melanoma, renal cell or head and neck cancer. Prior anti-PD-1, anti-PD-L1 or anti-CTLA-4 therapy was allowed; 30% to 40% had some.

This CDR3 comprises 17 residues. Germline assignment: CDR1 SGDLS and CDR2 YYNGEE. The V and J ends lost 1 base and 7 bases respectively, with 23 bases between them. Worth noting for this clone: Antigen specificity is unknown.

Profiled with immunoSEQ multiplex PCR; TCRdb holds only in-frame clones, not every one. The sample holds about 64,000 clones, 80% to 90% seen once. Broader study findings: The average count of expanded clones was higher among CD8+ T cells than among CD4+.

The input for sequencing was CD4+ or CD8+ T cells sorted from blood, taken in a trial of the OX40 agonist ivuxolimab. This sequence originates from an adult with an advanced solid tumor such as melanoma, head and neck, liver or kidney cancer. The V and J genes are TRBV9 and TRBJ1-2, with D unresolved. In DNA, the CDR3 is TGTGCCAGCAGCGTAAGTGAGGGTGAGACTAACCGAGGTGGCTACACCTTC. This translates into CASSVSEGETNRGGYTF. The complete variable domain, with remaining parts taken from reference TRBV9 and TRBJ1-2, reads DSGVTQTPKHLITATGQRVTLRCSPRSGDLSVYWYQQSLDQGLQFLIQYYNGEERAKGNILERFSAQQFPDLHSELNLSSLELGDSALYFCASSVSEGETNRGGYTFGSGTRLTVV.